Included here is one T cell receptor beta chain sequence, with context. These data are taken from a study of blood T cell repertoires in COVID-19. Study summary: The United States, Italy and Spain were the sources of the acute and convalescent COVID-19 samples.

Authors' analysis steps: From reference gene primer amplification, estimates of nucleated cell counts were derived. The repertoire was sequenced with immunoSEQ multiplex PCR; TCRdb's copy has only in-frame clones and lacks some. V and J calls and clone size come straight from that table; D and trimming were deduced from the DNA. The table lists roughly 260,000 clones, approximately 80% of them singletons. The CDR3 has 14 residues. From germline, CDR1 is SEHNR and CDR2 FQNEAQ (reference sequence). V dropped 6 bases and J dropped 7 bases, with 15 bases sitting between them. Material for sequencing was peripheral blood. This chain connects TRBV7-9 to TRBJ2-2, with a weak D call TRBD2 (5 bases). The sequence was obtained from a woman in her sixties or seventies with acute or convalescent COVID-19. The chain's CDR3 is CASRFQEAGGELFF. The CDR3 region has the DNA TGTGCCAGCAGATTCCAGGAGGCGGGCGGGGAGCTGTTTTTT. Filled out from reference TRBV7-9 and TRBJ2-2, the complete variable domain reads DTGVSQNPRHKITKRGQNVTFRCDPISEHNRLYWYRQTLGQGPEFLTYFQNEAQLEKSRLLSDRFSAERPKGSFSTLEIQRTEQGDSAMYLCASRFQEAGGELFFGEGSRLTVL.